This T cell receptor (beta chain) was identified in a study of T cell changes during pregnancy in multiple sclerosis. The CDR3 totals 16 residues. CDR1 is SGHRS and CDR2 is YFSETQ in the germline V gene. The ends lost 4 bases at V and 2 bases at J; junction bases unmatched: 5. Sequencing was performed with immunoSEQ multiplex PCR; in TCRdb, only in-frame clones are kept and a portion is missing. Of tens of thousands of clones detected, roughly 92% appear once; the ten largest clones hold around 0.58%. The source material was CD4+ T cells from peripheral blood mononuclear cells, sampled in the second trimester of pregnancy. This chain joins TRBV5-1 and TRBJ2-5; 13 bases fit TRBD2. This TCR came from a female donor with multiple sclerosis, enrolled in a pregnancy study. CDR3: CASSPGLAGRQETQYF. The CDR3, as DNA: TGCGCCAGCAGCCCGGGACTAGCGGGGAGGCAAGAGACCCAGTACTTC.